The rows below give T cell receptor beta chains drawn from one sample of a study of T cell clusters in autoimmune cytopenias. For each CDR3 protein, TCRdb gives one entry from its re-call of the multiplex PCR reads, without DNA. Its table records 2,500 to 3,000 distinct CDR3 sequences. These sequences were also reported in another study, on T cell repertoires in aging, cancer and after chemotherapy.

The specimen sequenced was peripheral blood. The receptors stem from a human donor in good health. Each CDR3 is given with its conserved first and last residue. Expanded clones get a size class; other rows say once, few or many, or leave the size out.

cdr3_length	clone_size	v_call	j_call	cdr3_aa
12	medium-sized	TRBV6-2/TRBV6-3	TRBJ2-3	CASSYDRGTQYF
15	large	TRBV11-1	TRBJ2-7	CASSWAGGPGGEQYF
18	medium-sized	TRBV27	TRBJ2-7	CASSLSITRASGSYEQYF
13	medium-sized	TRBV19	TRBJ2-1	CASSVSGRAEQFF
14	NA	TRBV11-2	TRBJ1-2	CASRRGGDNYGYTF
14	medium-sized	TRBV12-3/TRBV12-4	TRBJ1-4	CASSPRGPGEKLFF
13	NA	TRBV6-5	TRBJ2-5	CASSHNFGATQYF
15	medium-sized	TRBV18	TRBJ2-5	CASSPMTSGQETQYF
14	medium-sized	TRBV7-9	TRBJ2-5	CASSNSGGPETQYF
11	NA	TRBV29-1	TRBJ2-2	CSVVGTGELFF
16	medium-sized	TRBV6-1	TRBJ2-2	CASSVLTRGGAGELFF
16	medium-sized	TRBV30	TRBJ2-3	CAWGFGIGGGGDTQYF
13	medium-sized	TRBV15	TRBJ2-5	CATSRDLQGTQYF
14	NA	TRBV28	TRBJ1-5	CASSLRGSNQPQHF
16	medium-sized	TRBV5-5	TRBJ2-1	CASSVEPGLDYNEQFF
14	NA	TRBV21-1	TRBJ2-3	CASSKGGCTDTQYF